The clone carrying this TCR beta chain was detected many times. Lactation, pregnancy, other autoimmune disease or uncontrolled infection led to exclusion of patients. Based on clinical symptoms, serum thyroxine and TRAb, thyroid ultrasound and orbital computed tomography, diagnoses were reached. From approximately 9.1 ml of fresh peripheral blood, PBMCs were isolated. The sample is drawn from a study of T cells in Graves' hyperthyroidism and ophthalmopathy. TCR beta CDR3 region amplification was performed from RNA transcripts. First-round RT-PCR with HTBI primers amplified the TCR CDR3 region. MiXCR was run by TCRdb on the multiplex PCR reads, yielding one entry per CDR3 protein. Among about 700,000 distinct CDR3 sequences listed, 14% were seen once. Trimming stripped 9 bases from V and 0 bases from J, with 30 bases between. Germline-derived CDR1 and CDR2 are SNHLY and FYNNEI. CDR3 length: 20 residues.

The rearrangement uses TRBV2 and TRBJ2-1; TRBD2 might be the D (6 bases). This clonotype originated in a woman under 30 with Graves' hyperthyroidism. Material: blood. CDR3 in amino acids: CASTREGTVLSTGSYNEQFF. The CDR3 bases are TGTGCCAGTACACGCGAAGGGACTGTTCTATCCACGGGCTCCTACAATGAGCAGTTCTTC.